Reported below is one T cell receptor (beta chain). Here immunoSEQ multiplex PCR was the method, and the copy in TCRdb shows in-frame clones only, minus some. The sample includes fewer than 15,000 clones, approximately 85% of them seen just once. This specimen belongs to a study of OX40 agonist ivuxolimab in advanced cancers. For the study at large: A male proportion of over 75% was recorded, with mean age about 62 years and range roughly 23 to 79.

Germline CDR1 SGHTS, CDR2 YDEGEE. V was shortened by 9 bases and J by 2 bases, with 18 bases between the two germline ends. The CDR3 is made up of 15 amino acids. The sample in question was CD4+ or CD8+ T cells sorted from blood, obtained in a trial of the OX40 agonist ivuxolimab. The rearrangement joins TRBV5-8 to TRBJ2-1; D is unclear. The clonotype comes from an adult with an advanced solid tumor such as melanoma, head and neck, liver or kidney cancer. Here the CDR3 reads CATSRIGLTYNEQFF. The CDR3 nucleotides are TGTGCCACCTCGAGAATCGGGCTGACCTACAATGAGCAGTTCTTC. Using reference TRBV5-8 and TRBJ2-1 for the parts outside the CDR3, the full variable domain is EAGVTQSPTHLIKTRGQQATLRCSPISGHTSVYWYQQALGLGLQFLLWYDEGEERNRGNFPPRFSGRQFPNYSSELNVNALELEDSALYLCATSRIGLTYNEQFFGPGTRLTVL.